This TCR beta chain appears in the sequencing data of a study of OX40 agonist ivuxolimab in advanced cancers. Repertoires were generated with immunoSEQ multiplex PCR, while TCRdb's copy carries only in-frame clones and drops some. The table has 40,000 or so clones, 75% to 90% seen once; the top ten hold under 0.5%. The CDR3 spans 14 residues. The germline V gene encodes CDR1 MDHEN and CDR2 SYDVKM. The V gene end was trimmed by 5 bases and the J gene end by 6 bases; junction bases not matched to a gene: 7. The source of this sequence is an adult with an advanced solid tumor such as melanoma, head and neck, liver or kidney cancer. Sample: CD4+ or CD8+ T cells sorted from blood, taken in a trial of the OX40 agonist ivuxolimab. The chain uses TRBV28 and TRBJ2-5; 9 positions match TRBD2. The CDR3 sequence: CASSRRGGSKTQYF. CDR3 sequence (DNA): TGTGCCAGCAGTAGGCGGGGGGGGAGTAAGACCCAGTACTTC. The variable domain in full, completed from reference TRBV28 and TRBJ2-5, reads DVKVTQSSRYLVKRTGEKVFLECVQDMDHENMFWYRQDPGLGLRLIYFSYDVKMKEKGDIPEGYSVSREKKERFSLILESASTNQTSMYLCASSRRGGSKTQYFGPGTRLLVL.